The TCR beta chain described here comes from a study of radiotherapy plus CTLA-4 blockade in lung cancer. CDR1 SGDLS and CDR2 YYNGEE come from the germline V gene. The CDR3 runs to 16 residues. With 0 bases removed from V and 5 bases from J, the gap between germline ends came to 14 bases. Profiling relied on immunoSEQ multiplex PCR, and the TCRdb table lists in-frame clones only, not all of them. This sample yields 40,000 to 45,000 clones, of which 70% to 80% are seen a single time; approximately 2.6% belongs to the top ten. The chain has TRBV9 and TRBJ2-2, with D maybe TRBD2 (5 bases). This material consisted of peripheral blood, taken from a patient treated with radiotherapy plus ipilimumab. The TCR comes from a human donor with non-small cell lung cancer whose response to radiotherapy plus ipilimumab could not be evaluated. The CDR3 region has the DNA TGTGCCAGCAGCGTAGTGGACTTTAGGAATACCGGGGAGCTGTTTTTT. Protein: CASSVVDFRNTGELFF.